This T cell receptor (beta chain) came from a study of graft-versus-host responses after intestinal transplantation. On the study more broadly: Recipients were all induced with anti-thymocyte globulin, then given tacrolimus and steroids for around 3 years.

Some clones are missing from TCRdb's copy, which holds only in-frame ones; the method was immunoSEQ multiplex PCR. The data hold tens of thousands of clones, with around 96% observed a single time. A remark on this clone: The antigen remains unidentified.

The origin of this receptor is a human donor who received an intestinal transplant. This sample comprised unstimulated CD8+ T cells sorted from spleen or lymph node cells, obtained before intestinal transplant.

The CDR3 reads CASSPSQGGSGGYTF. Written as DNA, the CDR3 is TGTGCCAGCAGCCCCTCACAGGGGGGTTCGGGCGGCTACACCTTC. The chain uses TRBV7-9 and TRBJ1-2; 8 bases are shared with TRBD1. V gave up 5 bases and J gave up 8 bases; unmatched junction bases: 13. CDR1 and CDR2 (germline): SEHNR, FQNEAQ (reference sequence). The CDR3 runs to 15 residues.